The 25 T cell receptor beta chains given below trace back to one sample, sequenced in a study of neoadjuvant anti-PD-1 for oral cavity cancer. Sequencing used immunoSEQ multiplex PCR; TCRdb keeps in-frame clones, though not all of them. The repertoire has around 34,000 clones, more than 75% of them found once; the top ten carry 3.5% to 4.5%. Specimen: PBMCs, collected before nivolumab (anti-PD-1) treatment. All receptors derive from a person aged 40 to 85 with oral cavity squamous cell carcinoma.

The rearrangement uses TRBV30 and TRBJ1-1; TRBD1 might be the D (5 bases). The V and J ends lost 4 bases and 1 base respectively, with 13 bases between them. The V gene's germline CDR1 is GTSNPN and CDR2 SVGIG (reference sequence). The CDR3 loop spans 14 amino acids. The CDR3 loop reads CAWIGGAGNTEAFF. The CDR3, as DNA: TGTGCCTGGATAGGAGGGGCCGGGAACACTGAAGCTTTCTTT.

The chain is built from TRBV6-1 and TRBJ2-3, with TRBD2 matching 11 bases. The germline gives CDR1 MNHNS, CDR2 SASEGT. This CDR3 has 15 residues. V was clipped by 5 bases and J by 3 bases; unmatched bases: 4. In DNA, the CDR3 is TGTGCCAGCAGTTTACTAGCGGGGGCGACAGATACGCAGTATTTT. Residues: CASSLLAGATDTQYF.

The J gene is TRBJ2-3, the V gene TRBV12-5, with D possibly being TRBD1 or TRBD2 (5 bases each). V dropped 7 bases and J dropped 2 bases, with 19 bases sitting between them. The CDR3 has 16 residues. Germline values: CDR1 LGHNT, CDR2 FRNRAP. CDR3 nucleotide sequence: TGTGCTAGTGCCGGTCTTCGGGGACCACTCACAGATACGCAGTATTTT. Protein sequence: CASAGLRGPLTDTQYF.

The chain employs TRBV27 and TRBJ2-4, with D maybe TRBD1 (5 bases). Germline lookup yields CDR1 MNHEY and CDR2 SMNVEV (reference sequence). Between the trimmed V and J ends, which lost 2 bases and 1 base, there was a span of 9 bases. The CDR3 extends over 15 amino acids. This CDR3 reads CASSLMSGAKNIQYF. CDR3 nucleotides: TGTGCCAGCAGTTTAATGTCAGGGGCCAAAAACATTCAGTACTTC.

The gene calls are TRBV15 and TRBJ2-1, with 7 bases that match TRBD2. The V gene end was trimmed by 6 bases and the J gene end by 9 bases; junction bases not matched to a gene: 11. CDR1 and CDR2 (germline): LNHNV, YYDKDF (reference sequence). The CDR3 runs to 14 residues. CDR3 nucleotide sequence: TGTGCCACCAGTACGCGGGGGATGGCGGGTGAGCAGTTCTTC. This translates into CATSTRGMAGEQFF.

The chain is built from TRBV6-4 and TRBJ1-6; tentative D call: TRBD1 (5 bases). The CDR3 runs 13 residues. Germline loops: CDR1 MRHNA, CDR2 SNTAGT. Trimming cost V 3 bases and J 7 bases, with 7 bases left between them. This chain's CDR3 is CASSEKGNSPLHF. As DNA, the CDR3 is TGTGCCAGCAGTGAGAAGGGGAATTCACCCCTCCACTTT.

J is TRBJ1-2 and V is TRBV6-5; weak D call: TRBD1 (5 bases). Germline loops: CDR1 MNHEY, CDR2 SVGAGI. Trimming stripped 5 bases from V and 4 bases from J, with 14 bases between. This CDR3 region has 14 residues. The CDR3 here is CASSNGAQIYGYTF. The CDR3 DNA is TGTGCCAGCAGTAACGGGGCTCAGATCTATGGCTACACCTTC.

The V and J genes are TRBV28 and TRBJ1-2, with D possibly matching TRBD1 (6 bases). V lost 2 bases to trimming and J lost 1 base, with 11 bases between them. CDR3 length: 15 residues. The V gene's germline CDR1 is MDHEN and CDR2 SYDVKM. The CDR3 loop reads CASSLNRGFNYGYTF. The CDR3, as DNA: TGTGCCAGCAGTTTAAATAGGGGGTTTAACTATGGCTACACCTTC.

The V gene is TRBV6-1, the J gene TRBJ1-1; 10 bases fit TRBD1. With V trimmed by 5 bases and J by 10 bases, 13 bases remained unmatched. Germline CDR1 is MNHNS and CDR2 is SASEGT. There are 15 residues in the CDR3. The CDR3: CASSLDRGRTSAAFF. The CDR3, as DNA: TGTGCCAGCAGTCTCGACAGGGGGCGGACCTCGGCAGCTTTCTTT.

The J gene is TRBJ1-2, the V gene TRBV11-2; TRBD1 might be the D (6 bases). Germline CDR1 SGHAT, CDR2 FQNNGV. This CDR3 region has 16 residues. V lost 5 bases and J 4 bases, leaving 20 bases between the germline ends. CDR3 amino acids: CASSPEGDASFYGYTF. CDR3 in DNA: TGTGCCAGCAGCCCGGAGGGGGACGCCTCTTTCTATGGCTACACCTTC.

The V and J genes are TRBV11-2 and TRBJ2-4, with 13 bases identical to TRBD2. CDR3 length: 19 amino acids. J gave up 6 bases and V 3 bases, and 14 bases lay outside the gene matches. The germline V gene has CDR1 SGHAT and CDR2 FQNNGV. The CDR3 nucleotides are TGTGCCAGCAGCTTCCTCCCCTTTGGACTAGCGGGGGCCTCAAACATTCAGTACTTC. Translation gives CASSFLPFGLAGASNIQYF.

V usage is TRBV28 and J usage is TRBJ1-1; no definite D call. CDR3 length: 11 amino acids. V lost 6 bases and J 5 bases, leaving 7 bases between the germline ends. Germline CDR1 and CDR2: MDHEN and SYDVKM. CDR3 DNA: TGTGCCAGCAGGGTGGTTACTGAAGCTTTCTTT. This gives the protein CASRVVTEAFF. The full variable domain, its missing parts supplied by reference TRBV28 and TRBJ1-1, is DVKVTQSSRYLVKRTGEKVFLECVQDMDHENMFWYRQDPGLGLRLIYFSYDVKMKEKGDIPEGYSVSREKKERFSLILESASTNQTSMYLCASRVVTEAFFGQGTRLTVV.

The chain combines TRBV4-2 with TRBJ2-4; 10 bases line up with TRBD1. With 1 base clipped from V and 7 bases from J, the junction kept 4 bases outside the gene matches. Germline CDR1 reads LGHNA; CDR2 reads YNFKEQ. This CDR3 is built from 15 residues. The CDR3, as DNA: TGTGCCAGCAGCCAAGGGGGACAGGGGCCGAACATTCAGTACTTC. Residues: CASSQGGQGPNIQYF.

The chain couples TRBV10-3 to TRBJ1-6; 8 nucleotides agree with TRBD1. This CDR3 has 15 residues. The germline gives CDR1 ENHRY, CDR2 SYGVKD. V shed 2 bases, J shed 6 bases, and the junction held 3 bases outside the gene matches. The CDR3 sequence is CAISETTGVNSPLHF. The CDR3 DNA sequence: TGTGCCATCAGTGAGACGACAGGGGTTAATTCACCCCTCCACTTT.

V gene TRBV2 combines with J gene TRBJ1-2; no firm D call. V was clipped by 5 bases and J by 1 base, with 17 bases between them. This CDR3 region has 16 residues. The germline gives CDR1 SNHLY, CDR2 FYNNEI. The CDR3 protein is CASSSPSKGLNYGYTF. CDR3 DNA: TGTGCCAGCAGTTCCCCCTCAAAGGGCCTTAACTATGGCTACACCTTC.

The chain joins TRBV5-1 to TRBJ2-7, with 7 bases identical to TRBD1. With 4 bases clipped from V and 3 bases from J, the junction kept 10 bases outside the gene matches. Germline V lookup: CDR1 SGHRS, CDR2 YFSETQ. The CDR3 is made up of 15 amino acids. The CDR3 nucleotides are TGCGCCAGCAGCCAGTCACCGGGACAGAGCTACGAGCAGTACTTC. Protein sequence: CASSQSPGQSYEQYF.

Points on this clone: Other DNA sequences in this sample translate to the same CDR3. The V call is TRBV27, the J call TRBJ1-2, with D maybe TRBD1 (5 bases). Germline CDR1 is MNHEY and CDR2 is SMNVEV (reference sequence). This CDR3 contains 15 residues. The germline V and J ends were trimmed by 4 bases and 7 bases, with 19 bases remaining between them. CDR3 sequence: CASSSLVGGDGGYTF. In DNA form, the CDR3 reads TGTGCCAGCAGTTCCCTCGTTGGGGGGGACGGTGGCTACACCTTC.

The chain uses TRBV11-2 and TRBJ2-1, with D perhaps matching TRBD1 (5 bases). Germline V CDR1 and CDR2: SGHAT, FQNNGV. Trimming took off 5 bases at V and 8 bases at J, with 10 bases between the two ends. CDR3 length: 12 amino acids. CDR3 protein: CASSGWGDEQFF. In DNA form, the CDR3 reads TGTGCCAGCAGCGGGTGGGGCGATGAGCAGTTCTTC.

This sequence joins TRBV11-2 and TRBJ2-2, with TRBD2 identical over 8 bases. The CDR3 is made up of 16 amino acids. Losses at the gene ends were 7 bases for V and 5 bases for J; bases not matched to a gene: 12. Germline assignment: CDR1 SGHAT and CDR2 FQNNGV. CDR3 in amino acids: CASNRDSGGLTGELFF. The DNA of the CDR3 is TGTGCCAGCAACCGGGATTCGGGGGGGCTGACCGGGGAGCTGTTTTTT.

The chain links TRBV19 to TRBJ2-7, with TRBD1 matching 8 bases. The CDR3 runs 14 residues. Trimming cost V 6 bases and J 0 bases; bases outside gene matches: 4. Germline values: CDR1 LNHDA, CDR2 SQIVND (reference sequence). The CDR3 DNA follows: TGTGCCAGTAGCAGGGGACAGGCCTCCTACGAGCAGTACTTC. This gives the protein CASSRGQASYEQYF. The full variable domain, its missing parts supplied by reference TRBV19 and TRBJ2-7, is DGGITQSPKYLFRKEGQNVTLSCEQNLNHDAMYWYRQDPGQGLRLIYYSQIVNDFQKGDIAEGYSVSREKKESFPLTVTSAQKNPTAFYLCASSRGQASYEQYFGPGTRLTVT.

The chain recombines TRBV15 with TRBJ2-2; D is ambiguous. V lost 1 base and J lost 1, with 7 bases in between. Germline-derived CDR1 and CDR2 are LNHNV and YYDKDF (reference sequence). The CDR3 runs 15 residues. CDR3 sequence (DNA): TGTGCCACCAGCAGAGGTACACGGAACACCGGGGAGCTGTTTTTT. Translating it yields CATSRGTRNTGELFF.

The chain uses TRBV4-3 and TRBJ1-4, with D perhaps matching TRBD1 (6 bases). The ends were cut back, 0 bases at V and 1 base at J, with 6 bases in the middle. Germline CDR1 and CDR2: LGHNA and YSLEER. CDR3 size: 15 residues. This chain's CDR3 is CASSQDRGTNEKLFF. Here the CDR3 DNA reads TGCGCCAGCAGCCAAGACAGGGGAACTAATGAAAAACTGTTTTTT.

This clone has just one count. This chain links TRBV7-6 with TRBJ2-3, with TRBD1 identical over 7 bases. The V gene's germline CDR1 is SGHVS and CDR2 FNYEAQ. V dropped 4 bases and J dropped 9; count of bases not matched to a gene: 4. The length of the CDR3 is 12 residues. CDR3 sequence reads: CASSSDRVTQYF. CDR3 nucleotide sequence: TGTGCCAGCAGCTCAGACAGGGTCACGCAGTATTTT.

The chain uses TRBV4-3 and TRBJ2-2, with 15 bases that match TRBD2. There are 17 residues in the CDR3. Germline V CDR1 and CDR2: LGHNA, YSLEER. Losses at the gene ends were 4 bases for V and 7 bases for J; bases not matched to a gene: 7. CDR3 sequence reads: CASSRGTSGGYGGELFF. CDR3 nucleotide sequence: TGCGCCAGCAGCCGAGGGACTAGCGGGGGGTATGGCGGGGAGCTGTTTTTT.

J is TRBJ1-1 and V is TRBV9, with D unclear. The germline gives CDR1 SGDLS, CDR2 YYNGEE. This CDR3 is 14 amino acids long. V was cut by 0 bases and J by 4 bases, with 10 bases left in between. The CDR3 reads CASSVGPTGTEAFF. CDR3 coding DNA: TGTGCCAGCAGCGTAGGCCCCACGGGCACTGAAGCTTTCTTT.